This TCR beta chain was recovered during a study of prognosis after radiotherapy for stage I lung cancer. About the study: Squamous cell carcinoma tumors occurred in 6 to 8 patients, adenocarcinoma in 11 to 13. SBRT radiotherapy comprised 3 to 5 fractions at a biologically effective dose of at least 100 Gy. Stereotactic body radiotherapy was never combined with concurrent therapy in any patient.

This clonotype turned up a few times. Its cognate antigen is unknown. Trimming shortened V by 7 bases and J by 14 bases, and 24 bases separated the two germline ends. Looked up from germline, CDR1 is MDHEN and CDR2 is SYDVKM. This CDR3 is 14 amino acids long. Using two-round multiplex PCR, the authors amplified TCR beta CDR3 from genomic DNA. Individual primers that were specific to each TRBV and TRBJ gene served in first-round PCR. TCRdb itself ran the multiplex PCR reads through MiXCR, one entry per CDR3 protein. The repertoire holds roughly 32,000 distinct CDR3 sequences, with approximately 46% as singletons. Study conclusions and caveats: Reduced unique TCR clone counts were recorded after stereotactic body radiation therapy, with a median of about 10,000 versus 6,900.

The V call is TRBV28, the J call TRBJ1-5; D is uncertain. The material was PBMCs, obtained before or after stereotactic body radiation therapy (not recorded which). The clonotype originates from a donor aged 50 or older with non-small cell lung cancer. The CDR3 protein is CASTRTKVGRSKHF. Written as DNA, the CDR3 is TGTGCCAGCACCAGAACTAAGGTGGGTAGATCCAAGCATTTT. Based on the CDR3 plus reference TRBV28 and TRBJ1-5, the full variable domain is DVKVTQSSRYLVKRTGEKVFLECVQDMDHENMFWYRQDPGLGLRLIYFSYDVKMKEKGDIPEGYSVSREKKERFSLILESASTNQTSMYLCASTRTKVGRSKHFGDGTRLSIL.